These T cell receptor beta chains were read from a single sample in a study of cytomegalovirus exposure and HLA in healthy donors. Assay: immunoSEQ multiplex PCR; the TCRdb copy retains only in-frame clones and omits some. Here the sample spans some 190,000 clones, over 70% being singletons. Sequencing was performed on PBMCs. The receptor set was obtained from a man aged 18 to 35 in good health and CMV-seronegative. Both conserved end residues are part of each CDR3. A D gene is named only where the DNA matches it firmly. Clone size is not always given. Where it is, it says once, few, many or a class for expanded clones.

j_call: TRBJ1-2; clone_size: .; d_call: TRBD1; v_call: TRBV7-9; cdr3_nt: TGTGCCAGCAGCTCGGACAGGTCCGGCTATGGCTACACCTTC; cdr3_aa: CASSSDRSGYGYTF
j_call: TRBJ1-1; clone_size: .; d_call: .; v_call: TRBV25-1; cdr3_nt: TGTGCCAGCAGTGAAGAGGGCAGAGAAGCTTTCTTT; cdr3_aa: CASSEEGREAFF
j_call: TRBJ2-5; clone_size: few; d_call: .; v_call: TRBV6-6; cdr3_nt: TGTGCCAGCAGTACCTGGACTACTCAAGAGACCCAGTACTTC; cdr3_aa: CASSTWTTQETQYF
j_call: TRBJ2-2; clone_size: .; d_call: TRBD1; v_call: TRBV9; cdr3_nt: TGTGCCAGCAACGGACAGGGTGTTACCGGGGAGCTGTTTTTT; cdr3_aa: CASNGQGVTGELFF
j_call: TRBJ1-5; clone_size: .; d_call: .; v_call: TRBV2; cdr3_nt: TGTGCCAGCAGTGAAGACAGGACCAAGATTGGTCAGCCCCAGCATTTT; cdr3_aa: CASSEDRTKIGQPQHF
j_call: TRBJ1-2; clone_size: few; d_call: .; v_call: TRBV4-3; cdr3_nt: TGCGCCAGCAGCCGCCAGGTCTCCGGGAGTGGCTACACCTTC; cdr3_aa: CASSRQVSGSGYTF
j_call: TRBJ1-2; clone_size: .; d_call: .; v_call: TRBV5-4; cdr3_nt: TGTGCCAGCAGCTTGGCCACATCTAACTATGGCTACACCTTC; cdr3_aa: CASSLATSNYGYTF
j_call: TRBJ2-2; clone_size: .; d_call: TRBD2; v_call: TRBV27; cdr3_nt: TGTGCCAGCAGTTTCCGGGGGGAAGGGACCGGGGAGCTGTTTTTT; cdr3_aa: CASSFRGEGTGELFF
j_call: TRBJ1-2; clone_size: .; d_call: TRBD1; v_call: TRBV4-1; cdr3_nt: TGCGCCAGCAGCCAAACCACAGGGGGCTATGGCTACACCTTC; cdr3_aa: CASSQTTGGYGYTF
j_call: TRBJ1-2; clone_size: .; d_call: TRBD1; v_call: TRBV4-3; cdr3_nt: TGCGCCAGCAGCCAAGATCCCCCGGACAGGGGGCTGAACTATGGCTACACCTTC; cdr3_aa: CASSQDPPDRGLNYGYTF
j_call: TRBJ1-2; clone_size: .; d_call: TRBD1; v_call: TRBV5-5; cdr3_nt: TGTGCCAGCAGAGAAGGGACAGCACTTAACTATGGCTACACCTTC; cdr3_aa: CASREGTALNYGYTF
j_call: TRBJ1-4; clone_size: .; d_call: .; v_call: TRBV7-2; cdr3_nt: TGTGCCAGCAGCTTTTCCGGGACCGGGGGAAAACTGTTTTTT; cdr3_aa: CASSFSGTGGKLFF
j_call: TRBJ1-4; clone_size: .; d_call: .; v_call: TRBV29-1; cdr3_nt: TGCAGCGTGGCCGGGGGGGAAAGTGAAAAACTGTTTTTT; cdr3_aa: CSVAGGESEKLFF
j_call: TRBJ1-6; clone_size: .; d_call: .; v_call: TRBV30; cdr3_nt: TGTGCCTGGAGTGTTCGGGGGAATTCACCCCTCCACTTT; cdr3_aa: CAWSVRGNSPLHF
j_call: TRBJ1-2; clone_size: .; d_call: .; v_call: TRBV7-2; cdr3_nt: TGTGCCAGCAGCTTAGAGGCCCCCTCACAGGCCTACTATGGCTACACCTTC; cdr3_aa: CASSLEAPSQAYYGYTF
j_call: TRBJ2-1; clone_size: .; d_call: .; v_call: TRBV7-2; cdr3_nt: TGTGCCAGCAGCTTAGGTGTAAATGAGCAGTTCTTC; cdr3_aa: CASSLGVNEQFF
j_call: TRBJ2-7; clone_size: .; d_call: TRBD1; v_call: TRBV19; cdr3_nt: TGTGCCAGTAGACGACATGGGGCAGGGGGCGAGCAGTACTTC; cdr3_aa: CASRRHGAGGEQYF
j_call: TRBJ2-7; clone_size: .; d_call: .; v_call: TRBV12-5; cdr3_nt: TGTGCTAGTGGTTTGTTCCAGACTTACTCCTACGAGCAGTACTTC; cdr3_aa: CASGLFQTYSYEQYF
j_call: TRBJ2-7; clone_size: .; d_call: TRBD2; v_call: TRBV7-6; cdr3_nt: TGTGCCAGCAGCTTAACCCCGGGGGGCTACGAGCAGTACTTC; cdr3_aa: CASSLTPGGYEQYF
j_call: TRBJ2-4; clone_size: .; d_call: .; v_call: TRBV7-9; cdr3_nt: TGTGCCAGCAGCTTAGGGGAGTTCGGACAGAACCTAGCCAAAAACATTCAGTACTTC; cdr3_aa: CASSLGEFGQNLAKNIQYF
j_call: TRBJ2-5; clone_size: .; d_call: .; v_call: TRBV5-1; cdr3_nt: TGCGCCAGCAGCTCGGCGGGACCCCAAGAGACCCAGTACTTC; cdr3_aa: CASSSAGPQETQYF
j_call: TRBJ2-3; clone_size: .; d_call: TRBD2; v_call: TRBV6-4; cdr3_nt: TGTGCCAGCAGTGACTCAGGCAAGCGGGGGGGATTTAATACGCAGTATTTT; cdr3_aa: CASSDSGKRGGFNTQYF
j_call: TRBJ2-2; clone_size: .; d_call: TRBD1; v_call: TRBV19; cdr3_nt: TGTGCCAGTAGTTGGGACAGGGTGAACACCGGGGAGCTGTTTTTT; cdr3_aa: CASSWDRVNTGELFF
j_call: TRBJ2-6; clone_size: .; d_call: .; v_call: TRBV21-1; cdr3_nt: TGTGCCAGCAGCGAAAAGAGCGGGAGGGGGCCTTCTGGGGCCAACGTCCTGACTTTC; cdr3_aa: CASSEKSGRGPSGANVLTF
j_call: TRBJ1-2; clone_size: few; d_call: .; v_call: TRBV4-3; cdr3_nt: TGCGCCAGCAGCCAGGCACAGTATACGGGGGGCTACACCTTC; cdr3_aa: CASSQAQYTGGYTF
j_call: TRBJ2-6; clone_size: .; d_call: TRBD2; v_call: TRBV7-9; cdr3_nt: TGTGCCAGCAGCTTATCGAGCGGGAGCCCTGGGGCCAACGTCCTGACTTTC; cdr3_aa: CASSLSSGSPGANVLTF
j_call: TRBJ2-7; clone_size: .; d_call: .; v_call: TRBV29-1; cdr3_nt: TGCAGCGTTGTCCGGGACTCCTACGAGCAGTACTTC; cdr3_aa: CSVVRDSYEQYF
j_call: TRBJ2-5; clone_size: .; d_call: TRBD1; v_call: TRBV30; cdr3_nt: TGTGCCTGGAGTCCCCTCCGACAGGGGCAGCAGTACTTC; cdr3_aa: CAWSPLRQGQQYF
j_call: TRBJ2-2; clone_size: .; d_call: TRBD2; v_call: TRBV5-4; cdr3_nt: TGTGCCAGCAGCTTGTATCGGGACTATCGCACCGGGGAGCTGTTTTTT; cdr3_aa: CASSLYRDYRTGELFF
j_call: TRBJ1-1; clone_size: .; d_call: TRBD1; v_call: TRBV7-9; cdr3_nt: TGTGCCAGCACCATCCCTGCGGGGACAGCGAACACTGAAGCTTTCTTT; cdr3_aa: CASTIPAGTANTEAFF
j_call: TRBJ1-1; clone_size: few; d_call: TRBD1; v_call: TRBV2; cdr3_nt: TGTGCCAGCAGTGGCCAGGGGGCGCAACCTGGCACTGAAGCTTTCTTT; cdr3_aa: CASSGQGAQPGTEAFF
j_call: TRBJ1-2; clone_size: .; d_call: .; v_call: TRBV7-9; cdr3_nt: TGTGCCAGCAGCTTAGGGGCAGGAGGCTATGGCTACACCTTC; cdr3_aa: CASSLGAGGYGYTF
j_call: TRBJ2-7; clone_size: .; d_call: TRBD1; v_call: TRBV6-1; cdr3_nt: TGTGCCAGCACGGGGACAGGGCCTCACGAGCAGTACTTC; cdr3_aa: CASTGTGPHEQYF
j_call: TRBJ2-5; clone_size: few; d_call: TRBD2; v_call: TRBV5-1; cdr3_nt: TGCGCCAGCAGCTCCGAACCTACTAGCGGGAGAGGCGAGACCCAGTACTTC; cdr3_aa: CASSSEPTSGRGETQYF
j_call: TRBJ2-1; clone_size: .; d_call: TRBD1; v_call: TRBV6-6; cdr3_nt: TGTGCCAGCAGGACAGGGGGGGGCAATGAGCAGTTCTTC; cdr3_aa: CASRTGGGNEQFF
j_call: TRBJ2-3; clone_size: .; d_call: TRBD1; v_call: TRBV4-1; cdr3_nt: TGCGCCAGCAGCCAGGACAGGGTGGGCGCAGATACGCAGTATTTT; cdr3_aa: CASSQDRVGADTQYF
j_call: TRBJ2-5; clone_size: .; d_call: TRBD1; v_call: TRBV9; cdr3_nt: TGTGCCAGCAGCCCCCGCGGACAGGCGATCCTAGAGACCCAGTACTTC; cdr3_aa: CASSPRGQAILETQYF
j_call: TRBJ1-1; clone_size: .; d_call: .; v_call: TRBV6-5; cdr3_nt: TGTGCCAGCAGTCGCAGGGGCGGAGGGAACACTGAAGCTTTCTTT; cdr3_aa: CASSRRGGGNTEAFF
j_call: TRBJ2-1; clone_size: .; d_call: TRBD2; v_call: TRBV5-6; cdr3_nt: TGTGCCAGCAGCTTTTTTACTAGCGGGGGGACCTACAATGAGCAGTTCTTC; cdr3_aa: CASSFFTSGGTYNEQFF
j_call: TRBJ1-2; clone_size: .; d_call: .; v_call: TRBV27; cdr3_nt: TGTGCCAGCAGACCCACAACAGAAGCTAACTATGGCTACACCTTC; cdr3_aa: CASRPTTEANYGYTF
j_call: TRBJ2-5; clone_size: .; d_call: .; v_call: TRBV13; cdr3_nt: TGTGCCAGCAGCTTAGGCCGGGGAACCCCTTCGCAGGAGACCCAGTACTTC; cdr3_aa: CASSLGRGTPSQETQYF
j_call: TRBJ2-7; clone_size: .; d_call: TRBD2; v_call: TRBV6-5; cdr3_nt: TGTGCCAGCAGTGCCTTAGGGGAGGGTTCGTACGAGCAGTACTTC; cdr3_aa: CASSALGEGSYEQYF
j_call: TRBJ1-5; clone_size: .; d_call: TRBD1; v_call: TRBV7-2; cdr3_nt: TGTGCCAGCAGCCTTAGGGCGCTGACAGGGCCAGGTCAGCCCCAGCATTTT; cdr3_aa: CASSLRALTGPGQPQHF
j_call: TRBJ1-5; clone_size: .; d_call: .; v_call: TRBV19; cdr3_nt: TGTGCCAGTAGTATAAGGGGGGGAGTTAGCAATCAGCCCCAGCATTTT; cdr3_aa: CASSIRGGVSNQPQHF
j_call: TRBJ2-7; clone_size: .; d_call: .; v_call: TRBV6-5; cdr3_nt: TGTGCCAGCAGCCTAACCGAGGAGGGGGCGGCAGAGCAGTACTTC; cdr3_aa: CASSLTEEGAAEQYF
j_call: TRBJ1-5; clone_size: .; d_call: TRBD1; v_call: TRBV4-2; cdr3_nt: TGTGCCAGCAGCTCACAGGGGAATCAGCCCCAGCATTTT; cdr3_aa: CASSSQGNQPQHF